The clone carrying this T cell receptor beta chain was detected only once. TCRdb's copy holds only in-frame clones and misses some; the assay was immunoSEQ multiplex PCR. The data show fewer than 200,000 clones, just over 85% seen once. This entry is derived from a study of T cell responses to AZD1222 COVID-19 vaccine. Trimming shortened V by 6 bases and J by 2 bases, and 11 bases separated the two germline ends. This CDR3 spans 13 amino acids. Germline values: CDR1 MDHEN, CDR2 SYDVKM. V is TRBV28 and J is TRBJ2-7; the D is unclear. The sequence was collected from an adult who received the AZD1222 COVID-19 vaccine. Sequences were derived from peripheral blood, sampled 28 days after the second AZD1222 dose. This CDR3 reads CASSYGRTYEQYF. The DNA of the CDR3 is TGTGCCAGCAGCTATGGCCGTACCTACGAGCAGTACTTC.